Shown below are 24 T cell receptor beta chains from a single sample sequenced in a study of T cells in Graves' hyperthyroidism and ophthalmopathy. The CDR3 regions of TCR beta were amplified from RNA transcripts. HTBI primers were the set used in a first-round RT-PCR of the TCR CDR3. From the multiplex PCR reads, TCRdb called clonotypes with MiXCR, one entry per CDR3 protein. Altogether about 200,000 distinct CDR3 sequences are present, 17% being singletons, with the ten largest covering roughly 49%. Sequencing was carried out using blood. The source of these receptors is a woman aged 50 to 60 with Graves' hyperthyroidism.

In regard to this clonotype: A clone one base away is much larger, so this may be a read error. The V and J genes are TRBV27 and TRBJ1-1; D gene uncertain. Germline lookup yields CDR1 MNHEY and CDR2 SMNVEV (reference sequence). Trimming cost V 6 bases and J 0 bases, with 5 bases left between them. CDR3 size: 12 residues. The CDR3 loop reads CASRTMNTEAFF. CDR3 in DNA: TGTGCCAGCAGGACGATGAACACTGAAGCTTTCTTT.

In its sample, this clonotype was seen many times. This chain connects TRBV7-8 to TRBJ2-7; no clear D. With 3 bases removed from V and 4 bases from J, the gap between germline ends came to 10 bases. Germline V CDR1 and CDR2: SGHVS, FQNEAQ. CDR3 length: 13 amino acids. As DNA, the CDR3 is TGTGCCAGCAGCTTTGGAGCGAATTACGAGCAGTACTTC. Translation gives CASSFGANYEQYF.

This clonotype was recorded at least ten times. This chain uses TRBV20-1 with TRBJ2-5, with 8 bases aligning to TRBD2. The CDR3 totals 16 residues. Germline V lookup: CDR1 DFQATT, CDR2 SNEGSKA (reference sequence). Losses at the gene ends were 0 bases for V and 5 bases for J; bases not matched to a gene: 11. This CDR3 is CSARDWQAGEGETQYF. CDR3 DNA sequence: TGCAGTGCTAGAGATTGGCAAGCGGGAGAAGGCGAGACCCAGTACTTC.

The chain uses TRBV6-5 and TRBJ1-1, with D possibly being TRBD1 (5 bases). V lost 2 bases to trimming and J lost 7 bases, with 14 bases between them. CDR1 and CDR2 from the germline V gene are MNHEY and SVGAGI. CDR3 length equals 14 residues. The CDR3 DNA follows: TGTGCCAGCAGTTACGGGGCATCGCAGTTTGAAGCTTTCTTT. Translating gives CASSYGASQFEAFF.

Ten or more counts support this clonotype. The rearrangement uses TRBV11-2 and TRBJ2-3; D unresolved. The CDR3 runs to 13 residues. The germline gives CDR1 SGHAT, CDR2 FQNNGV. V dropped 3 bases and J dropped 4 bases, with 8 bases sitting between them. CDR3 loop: CASSFGAADTQYF. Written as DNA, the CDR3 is TGTGCCAGCAGCTTTGGCGCGGCAGATACGCAGTATTTT. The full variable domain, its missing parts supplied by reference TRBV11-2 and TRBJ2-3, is EAGVAQSPRYKIIEKRQSVAFWCNPISGHATLYWYQQILGQGPKLLIQFQNNGVVDDSQLPKDRFSAERLKGVDSTLKIQPAKLEDSAVYLCASSFGAADTQYFGPGTRLTVL.

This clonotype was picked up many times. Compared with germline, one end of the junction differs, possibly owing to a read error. The CDR3 DNA follows: TGTGCCAGCAGCTTAGTAGGGACTGGATACAATGAACAGTTCTTC. It encodes CASSLVGTGYNEQFF. The rearrangement uses TRBV11-2 and TRBJ2-1; perhaps TRBD2 as D (6 bases). The germline CDR1 and CDR2 sequences are SGHAT and FQNNGV. This CDR3 is 15 amino acids long.

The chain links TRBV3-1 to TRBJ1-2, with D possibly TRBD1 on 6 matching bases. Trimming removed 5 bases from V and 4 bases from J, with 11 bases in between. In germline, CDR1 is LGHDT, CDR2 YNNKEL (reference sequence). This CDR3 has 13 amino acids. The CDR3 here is CASSVGDTYGYTF. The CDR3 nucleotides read TGTGCCAGCAGCGTTGGGGACACCTATGGCTACACCTTC. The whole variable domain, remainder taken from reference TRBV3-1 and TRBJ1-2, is DTAVSQTPKYLVTQMGNDKSIKCEQNLGHDTMYWYKQDSKKFLKIMFSYNNKELIINETVPNRFSPKSPDKAHLNLHINSLELGDSAVYFCASSVGDTYGYTFGSGTRLTVV.

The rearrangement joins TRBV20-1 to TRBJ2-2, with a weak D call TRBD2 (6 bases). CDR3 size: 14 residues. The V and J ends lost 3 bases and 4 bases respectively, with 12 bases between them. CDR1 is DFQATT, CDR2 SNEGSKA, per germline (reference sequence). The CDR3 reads CSARRGGGTGELFF. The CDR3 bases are TGCAGTGCTAGGAGGGGAGGAGGCACCGGGGAGCTGTTTTTT.

Here the CDR3 reads CAWSRSGSRYTQYF. CDR3 coding DNA: TGTGCCTGGAGTAGGAGCGGGAGCCGATATACGCAGTATTTT. The chain has TRBV30 and TRBJ2-3, with 8 bases lining up with TRBD2. Losses at the gene ends were 2 bases for V and 7 bases for J; bases not matched to a gene: 8. CDR3 length: 14 amino acids. The germline gives CDR1 GTSNPN, CDR2 SVGIG (reference sequence).

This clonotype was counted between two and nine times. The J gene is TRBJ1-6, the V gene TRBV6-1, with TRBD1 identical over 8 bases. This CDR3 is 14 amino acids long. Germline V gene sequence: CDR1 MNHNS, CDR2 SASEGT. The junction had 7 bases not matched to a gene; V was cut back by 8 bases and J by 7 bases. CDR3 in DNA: TGTGCCAGCCACGAGACAGGGGACAATTCACCCCTCCACTTT. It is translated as CASHETGDNSPLHF.

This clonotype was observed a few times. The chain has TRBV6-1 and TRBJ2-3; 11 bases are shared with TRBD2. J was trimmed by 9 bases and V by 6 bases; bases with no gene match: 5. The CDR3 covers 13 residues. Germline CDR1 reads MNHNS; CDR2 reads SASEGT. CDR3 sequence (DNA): TGTGCCAGCAGGGAAACTAGCGGGAGAACGCAGTATTTT. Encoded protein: CASRETSGRTQYF.

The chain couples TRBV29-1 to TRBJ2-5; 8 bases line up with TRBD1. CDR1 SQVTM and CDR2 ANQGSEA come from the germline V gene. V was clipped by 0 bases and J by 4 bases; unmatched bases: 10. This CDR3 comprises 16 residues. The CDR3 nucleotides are TGCAGCGTTGAAGATCGTGGGACAGGCTGGTCAGAGACCCAGTACTTC. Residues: CSVEDRGTGWSETQYF.

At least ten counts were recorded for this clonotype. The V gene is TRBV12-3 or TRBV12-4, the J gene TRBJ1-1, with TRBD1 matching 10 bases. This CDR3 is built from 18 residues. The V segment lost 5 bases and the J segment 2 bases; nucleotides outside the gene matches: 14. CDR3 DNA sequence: TGTGCCAGCAGTCCCTTTCCGGGACAGGGGCGCTCCAACACTGAAGCTTTCTTT. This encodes CASSPFPGQGRSNTEAFF.

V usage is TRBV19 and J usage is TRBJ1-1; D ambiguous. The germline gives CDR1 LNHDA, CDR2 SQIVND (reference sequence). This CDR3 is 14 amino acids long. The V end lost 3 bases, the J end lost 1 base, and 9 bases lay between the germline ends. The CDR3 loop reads CASSITAANTEAFF. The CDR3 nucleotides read TGTGCCAGTAGTATCACCGCCGCGAACACTGAAGCTTTCTTT.

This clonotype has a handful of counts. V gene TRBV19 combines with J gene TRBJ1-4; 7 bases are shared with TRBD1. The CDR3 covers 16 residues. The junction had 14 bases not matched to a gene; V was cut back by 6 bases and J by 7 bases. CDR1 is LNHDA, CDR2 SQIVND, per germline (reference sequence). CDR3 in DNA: TGTGCCAGTAGCCTAGGGGGGGGACAGAGCCTTGAAAAACTGTTTTTT. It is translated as CASSLGGGQSLEKLFF.

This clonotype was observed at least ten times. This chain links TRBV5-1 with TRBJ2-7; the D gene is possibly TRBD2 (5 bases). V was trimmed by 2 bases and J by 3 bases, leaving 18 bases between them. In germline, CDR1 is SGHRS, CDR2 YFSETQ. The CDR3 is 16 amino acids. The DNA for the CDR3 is TGCGCCAGCAGCTTTGTCCGAGGGCCCGTGGACTACGAGCAGTACTTC. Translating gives CASSFVRGPVDYEQYF.

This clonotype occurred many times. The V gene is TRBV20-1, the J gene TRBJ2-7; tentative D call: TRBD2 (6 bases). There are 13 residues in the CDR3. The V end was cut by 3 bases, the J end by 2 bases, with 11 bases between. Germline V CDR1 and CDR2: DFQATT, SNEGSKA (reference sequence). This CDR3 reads CSARERVTYEQYF. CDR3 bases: TGCAGTGCTAGGGAGCGGGTAACCTACGAGCAGTACTTC.

CDR3 amino acids: CASSSDRGNEKLFF. Written as DNA, the CDR3 is TGTGCCAGCAGCTCGGACAGGGGAAATGAAAAACTGTTTTTT. The genes are TRBV7-9 and TRBJ1-4; TRBD1 matches 9 bases. The CDR3 consists of 14 residues. J was trimmed by 5 bases and V by 4 bases; bases with no gene match: 2. Germline CDR1 reads SEHNR; CDR2 reads FQNEAQ (reference sequence).

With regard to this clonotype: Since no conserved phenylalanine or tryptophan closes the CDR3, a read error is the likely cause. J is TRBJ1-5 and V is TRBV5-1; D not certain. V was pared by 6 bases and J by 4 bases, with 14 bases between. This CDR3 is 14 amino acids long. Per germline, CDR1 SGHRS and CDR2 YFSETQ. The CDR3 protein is CASTPKPGNQPQHL. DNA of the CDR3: TGCGCCAGCACCCCGAAACCTGGGAATCAGCCCCAGCATCTT.

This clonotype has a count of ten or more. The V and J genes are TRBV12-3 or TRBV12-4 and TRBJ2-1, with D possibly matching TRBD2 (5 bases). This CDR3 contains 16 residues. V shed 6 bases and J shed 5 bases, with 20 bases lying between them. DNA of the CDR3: TGTGCCAGCAGCCCGTCCCTAGCAGGCACGGACAATGAGCAGTTCTTC. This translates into CASSPSLAGTDNEQFF.

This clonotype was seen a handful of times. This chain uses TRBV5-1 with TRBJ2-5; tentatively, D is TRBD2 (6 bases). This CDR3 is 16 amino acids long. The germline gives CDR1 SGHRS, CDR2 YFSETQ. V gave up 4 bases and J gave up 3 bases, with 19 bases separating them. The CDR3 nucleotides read TGCGCCAGCAGCGACGGACGGACTAATTACAAAGAGACCCAGTACTTC. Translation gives CASSDGRTNYKETQYF.

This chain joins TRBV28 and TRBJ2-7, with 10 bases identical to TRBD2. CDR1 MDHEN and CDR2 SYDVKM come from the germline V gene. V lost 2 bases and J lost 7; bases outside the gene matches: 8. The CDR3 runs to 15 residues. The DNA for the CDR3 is TGTGCCAGCAGTTTACCGTCTAGCGGGAGAGGTGAGCAGTACTTC. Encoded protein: CASSLPSSGRGEQYF.

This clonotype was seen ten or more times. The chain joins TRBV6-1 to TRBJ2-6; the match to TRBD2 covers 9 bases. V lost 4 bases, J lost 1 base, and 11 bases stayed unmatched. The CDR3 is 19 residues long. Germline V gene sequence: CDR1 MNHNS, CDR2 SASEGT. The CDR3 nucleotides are TGTGCCAGCAGTGGCACATTAGCGGGAGAGGGATCTGGGGCCAACGTCCTGACTTTC. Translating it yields CASSGTLAGEGSGANVLTF.

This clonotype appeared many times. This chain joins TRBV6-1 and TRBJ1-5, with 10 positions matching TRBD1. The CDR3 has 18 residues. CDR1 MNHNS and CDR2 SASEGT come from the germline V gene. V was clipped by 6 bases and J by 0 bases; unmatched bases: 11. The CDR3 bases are TGTGCCAGCAGAAGAACGAGGGACAGGGGTTATAGCAATCAGCCCCAGCATTTT. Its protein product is CASRRTRDRGYSNQPQHF.